Given below is one T cell receptor beta chain in context. This entry belongs to a study of cytomegalovirus exposure and HLA in healthy donors. The PCR had 60 Vbeta and 13 Jbeta primers. The assay was immunoSEQ multiplex PCR, and TCRdb's table has in-frame clones only and misses some. The table shows 220,000 or so clones, with about 77% occurring only once. There are 15 residues in the CDR3. Trimming removed 9 bases from V and 3 bases from J; junction bases left unmatched: 8. The germline gives CDR1 MNHNS, CDR2 SASEGT. The sequence was collected from a woman between 25 and 40 years old in good health and CMV-seronegative. Sample: PBMCs. The V gene is TRBV6-1, the J gene TRBJ2-2; 9 positions agree with TRBD1. This CDR3 reads CASCRDRADTGELFF. The CDR3 DNA follows: TGTGCCAGTTGCCGGGACAGGGCCGACACCGGGGAGCTGTTTTTT.